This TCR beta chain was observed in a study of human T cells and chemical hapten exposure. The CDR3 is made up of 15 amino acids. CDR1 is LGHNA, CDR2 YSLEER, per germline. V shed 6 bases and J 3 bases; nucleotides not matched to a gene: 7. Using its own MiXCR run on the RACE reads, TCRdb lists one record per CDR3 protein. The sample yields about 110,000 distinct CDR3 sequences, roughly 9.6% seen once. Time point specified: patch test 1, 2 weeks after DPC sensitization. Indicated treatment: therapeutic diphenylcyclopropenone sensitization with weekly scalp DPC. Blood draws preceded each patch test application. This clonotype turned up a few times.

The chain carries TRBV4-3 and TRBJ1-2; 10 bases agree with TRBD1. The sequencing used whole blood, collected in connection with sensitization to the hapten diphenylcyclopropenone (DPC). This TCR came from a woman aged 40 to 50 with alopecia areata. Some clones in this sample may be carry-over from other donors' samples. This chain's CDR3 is CASRLTGGLDYGYTF. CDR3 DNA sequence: TGCGCCAGCAGATTGACAGGGGGCTTGGACTATGGCTACACCTTC.